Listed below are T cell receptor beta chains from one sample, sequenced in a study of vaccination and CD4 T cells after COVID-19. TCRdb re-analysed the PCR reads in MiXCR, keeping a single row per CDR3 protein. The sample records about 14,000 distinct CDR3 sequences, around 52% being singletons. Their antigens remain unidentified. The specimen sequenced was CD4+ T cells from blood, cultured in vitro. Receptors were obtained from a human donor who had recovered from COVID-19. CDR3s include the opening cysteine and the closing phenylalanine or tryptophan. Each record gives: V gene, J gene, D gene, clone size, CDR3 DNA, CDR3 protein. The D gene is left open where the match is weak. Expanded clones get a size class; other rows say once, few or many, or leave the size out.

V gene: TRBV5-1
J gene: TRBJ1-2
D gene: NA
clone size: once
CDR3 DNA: TGCGCCAGCAGCTTGGCGACGGATGGCTACACCTTC
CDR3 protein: CASSLATDGYTF

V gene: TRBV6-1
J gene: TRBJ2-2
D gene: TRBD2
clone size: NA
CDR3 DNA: TGTGCCGCCCGGGGGAGGGTAGGCACCGGGGAGCTGTTTTTT
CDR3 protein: CAARGRVGTGELFF

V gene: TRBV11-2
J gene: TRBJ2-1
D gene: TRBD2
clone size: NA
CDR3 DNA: TGTGCCAGCAGCCATCTACGGGGCCCGGGACTAGCCATGTATGAGCAGTTCTTC
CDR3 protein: CASSHLRGPGLAMYEQFF

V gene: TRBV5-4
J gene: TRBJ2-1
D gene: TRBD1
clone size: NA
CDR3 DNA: TGTGCCAGCAGGCAGGGGGTAGGTGAGCAGTTCTTC
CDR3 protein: CASRQGVGEQFF

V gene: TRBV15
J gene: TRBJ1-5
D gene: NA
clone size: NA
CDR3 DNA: TGTGCCACCAGCAGCAAAAGGGGTGCCGGCAATCAGCCCCAGCATTTT
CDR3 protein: CATSSKRGAGNQPQHF

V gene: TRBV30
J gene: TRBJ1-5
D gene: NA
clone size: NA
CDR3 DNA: TGTGCCTGGAGTGTTGGCGTGGTGGAGCCCCAGCATTTT
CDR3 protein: CAWSVGVVEPQHF

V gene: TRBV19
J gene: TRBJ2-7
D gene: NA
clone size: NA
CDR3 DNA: TGTGCCAGTAGTAGGGGACGGAACTCCTACGAGCAGTACTTC
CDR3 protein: CASSRGRNSYEQYF

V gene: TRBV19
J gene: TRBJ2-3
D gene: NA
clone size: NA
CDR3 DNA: TGTGCCAGTAGTACGAGCCAGATCACAGATACGCAGTATTTT
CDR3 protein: CASSTSQITDTQYF

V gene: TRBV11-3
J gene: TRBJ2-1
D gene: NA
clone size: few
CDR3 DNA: TGTGCCAGCAGCTTGCGGGGACCTAGGGACGACAATGAGCAGTTCTTC
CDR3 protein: CASSLRGPRDDNEQFF

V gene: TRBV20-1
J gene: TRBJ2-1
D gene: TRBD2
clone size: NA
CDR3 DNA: TGCAGTGCTCCTCCGGGACTAGCGGGAGAGATTCTCCGGAATGAGCAGTTCTTC
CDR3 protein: CSAPPGLAGEILRNEQFF

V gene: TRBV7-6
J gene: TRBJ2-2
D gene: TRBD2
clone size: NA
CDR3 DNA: TGTGCCAGCAGCTTAGCCGGGACTACTTACACCGGGGAGCTGTTTTTT
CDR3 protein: CASSLAGTTYTGELFF

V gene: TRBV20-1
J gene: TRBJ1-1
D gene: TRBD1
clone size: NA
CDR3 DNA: TGCAGTGCTAGAAAAACAGGGGTACGGACTGAAGCTTTCTTT
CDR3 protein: CSARKTGVRTEAFF

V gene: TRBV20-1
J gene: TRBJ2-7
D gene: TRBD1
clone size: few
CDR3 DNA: TGCAGTGCTAGAGTGTCGTCGACAGGGGGGGGCTCCTACGAGCAGTACTTC
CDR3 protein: CSARVSSTGGGSYEQYF

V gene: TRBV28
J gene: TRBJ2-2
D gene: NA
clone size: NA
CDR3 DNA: TGTGCCAGCAGCGTAACGGTCACCGGGGAGCTGTTTTTT
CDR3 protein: CASSVTVTGELFF

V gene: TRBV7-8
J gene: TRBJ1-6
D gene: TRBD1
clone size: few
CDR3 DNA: TGTGCCAGCAGCTTAATTATTAGGGACAGAAAGCCGTATAATTCACCCCTCCACTTT
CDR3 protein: CASSLIIRDRKPYNSPLHF

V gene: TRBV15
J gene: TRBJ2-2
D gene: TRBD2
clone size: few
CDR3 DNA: TGTGCCACCATTGGCGGGAGCTGCGGGACCGGGGAGCTGTTTTTT
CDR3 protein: CATIGGSCGTGELFF

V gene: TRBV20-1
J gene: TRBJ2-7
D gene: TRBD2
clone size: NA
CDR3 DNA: TGCAGTGCTAGCTTCTTGGGACTAGAAAACTACGAGCAGTACTTC
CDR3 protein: CSASFLGLENYEQYF

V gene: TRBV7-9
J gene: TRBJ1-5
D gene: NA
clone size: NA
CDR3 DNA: TGTGCCAGCAGCTTAGGAGGGCTGCAGCCCCAGCATTTT
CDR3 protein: CASSLGGLQPQHF

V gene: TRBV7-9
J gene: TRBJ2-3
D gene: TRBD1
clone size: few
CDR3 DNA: TGTGCCAGCAGCTTAACAGGGGGTTACTCAGATACGCAGTATTTT
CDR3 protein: CASSLTGGYSDTQYF

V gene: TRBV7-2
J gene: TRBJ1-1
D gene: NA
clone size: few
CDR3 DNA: TGTGCCAGCAGCTACCGAGGGGGAAACACTGAAGCTTTCTTT
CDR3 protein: CASSYRGGNTEAFF

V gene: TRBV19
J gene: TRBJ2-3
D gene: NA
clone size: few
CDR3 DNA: TGTGCCAGTAGTATAATGGGCACAGATACGCAGTATTTT
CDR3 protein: CASSIMGTDTQYF

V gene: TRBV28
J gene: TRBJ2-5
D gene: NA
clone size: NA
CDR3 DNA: TGTGCCAGCAGTTTAGAGGGTACGGAGACCCAGTACTTC
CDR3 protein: CASSLEGTETQYF

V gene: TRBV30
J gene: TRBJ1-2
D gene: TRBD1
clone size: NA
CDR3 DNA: TGTGCCTGGAGTGTGAACTACAGGGGCAGGTTGTATGGCTACACCTTC
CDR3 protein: CAWSVNYRGRLYGYTF

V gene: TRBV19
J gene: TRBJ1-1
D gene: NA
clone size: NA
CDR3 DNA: TGTGCCAGTAGTATGACCGGGGGAGACACTGAAGCTTTCTTT
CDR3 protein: CASSMTGGDTEAFF

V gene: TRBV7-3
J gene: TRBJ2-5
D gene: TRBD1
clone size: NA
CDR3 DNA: TGTGCCAGCAGCCACGACAGGGGAGAGACCCAGTACTTC
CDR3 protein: CASSHDRGETQYF

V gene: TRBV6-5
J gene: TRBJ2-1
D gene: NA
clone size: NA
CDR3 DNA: TGTGCCAGCAGTTACCGATATGGGGGCGGCCGGAATGAGCAGTTCTTC
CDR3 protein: CASSYRYGGGRNEQFF

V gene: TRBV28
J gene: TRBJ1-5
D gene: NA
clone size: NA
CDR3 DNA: TGTGCCAGCAGATCAGGATATAGCAATCAGCCCCAGCATTTT
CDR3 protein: CASRSGYSNQPQHF

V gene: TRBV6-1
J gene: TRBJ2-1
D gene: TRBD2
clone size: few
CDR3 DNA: TGTGCCAGCGCTGCACCGGGACTAGCGTCCGATGAGCAGTTCTTC
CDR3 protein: CASAAPGLASDEQFF

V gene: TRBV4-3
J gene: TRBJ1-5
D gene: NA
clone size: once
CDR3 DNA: TGCGCCAGCAGCCAAGATATCGGTGGGGGCGCCTATCAGCCCCAGCATTTT
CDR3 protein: CASSQDIGGGAYQPQHF

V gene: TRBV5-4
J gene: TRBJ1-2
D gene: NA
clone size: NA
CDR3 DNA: TGTGCCAGCAGCTTTGGGCAGATCTATGGCTACACCTTC
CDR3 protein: CASSFGQIYGYTF

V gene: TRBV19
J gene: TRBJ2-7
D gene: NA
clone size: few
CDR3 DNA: TGTGCCAGTAACAGGGAGATTAGCTCCTACGAGCAGTACTTC
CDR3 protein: CASNREISSYEQYF

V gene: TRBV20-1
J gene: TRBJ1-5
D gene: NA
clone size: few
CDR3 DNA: TGCAGTGCTAGCCACGGAGTTCTCTCAGGGAATCAGCCCCAGCATTTT
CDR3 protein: CSASHGVLSGNQPQHF

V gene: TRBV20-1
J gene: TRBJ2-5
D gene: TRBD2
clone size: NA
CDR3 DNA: TGCAGTGCTAGAGATCCTAGCGGGAGACCCCTACAAGAGACCCAGTACTTC
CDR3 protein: CSARDPSGRPLQETQYF

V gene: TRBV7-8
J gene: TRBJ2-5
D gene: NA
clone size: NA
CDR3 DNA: TGTGCCAGCAGCTTAGGGAGGCACGGTGGGACTCCTACTTCGGAGACCCAGTACTTC
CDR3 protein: CASSLGRHGGTPTSETQYF

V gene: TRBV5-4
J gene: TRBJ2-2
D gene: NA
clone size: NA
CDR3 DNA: TGTGCCAGCAGCTTTTTGACAGGGAACACCGGGGAGCTGTTTTTT
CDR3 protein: CASSFLTGNTGELFF

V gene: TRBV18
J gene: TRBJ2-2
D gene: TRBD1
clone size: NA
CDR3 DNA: TGTGCCAGCTCACTGGGACAGGGGCACACCGGGGAGCTGTTTTTT
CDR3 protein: CASSLGQGHTGELFF

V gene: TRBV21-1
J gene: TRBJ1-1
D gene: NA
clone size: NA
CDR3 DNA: TGTGCCAGCAGCAAACTTAGGGTGAGGGTGAACACTGAAGCTTTCTTT
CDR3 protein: CASSKLRVRVNTEAFF

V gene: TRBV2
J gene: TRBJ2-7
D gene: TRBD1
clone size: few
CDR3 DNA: TGTGCCAGCAGCGGGACAGGGGGTGGCTACGAGCAGTACTTC
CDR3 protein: CASSGTGGGYEQYF

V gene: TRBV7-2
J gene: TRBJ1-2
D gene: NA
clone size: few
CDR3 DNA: TGTGCCTCTACTAGTGGCCTACCGGCGAGGGGCTACACCTTC
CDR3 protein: CASTSGLPARGYTF

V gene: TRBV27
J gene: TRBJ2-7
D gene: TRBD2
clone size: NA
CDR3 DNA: TGTGCCAGCAGTTTACGCGAGGGACTAGCGACCGAGCAGTACTTC
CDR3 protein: CASSLREGLATEQYF

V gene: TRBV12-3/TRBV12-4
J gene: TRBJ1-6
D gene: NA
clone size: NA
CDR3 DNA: TGTGCCAGCAGTCCCAGAGGCGAGGAAGGAAATTCACCCCTCCACTTT
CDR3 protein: CASSPRGEEGNSPLHF

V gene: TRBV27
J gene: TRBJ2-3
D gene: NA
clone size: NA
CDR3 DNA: TGTGCCAGCAGTTTGGGCCCCCCGGGCTCCAGCACAGATACGCAGTATTTT
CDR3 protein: CASSLGPPGSSTDTQYF

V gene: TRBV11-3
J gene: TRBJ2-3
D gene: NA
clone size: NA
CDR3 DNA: TGTGCCAGCAGCCAGGGTAGGGGCACAGATACGCAGTATTTT
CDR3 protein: CASSQGRGTDTQYF

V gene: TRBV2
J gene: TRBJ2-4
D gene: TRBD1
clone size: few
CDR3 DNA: TGTGCCAGTGGGGGACAGAGTAACATTCAGTACTTC
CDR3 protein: CASGGQSNIQYF

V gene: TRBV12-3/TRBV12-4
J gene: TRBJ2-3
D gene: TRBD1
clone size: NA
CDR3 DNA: TGTGCCAGCAGCCCCGGACAGGGGGCCGGCACAGATACGCAGTATTTT
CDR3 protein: CASSPGQGAGTDTQYF

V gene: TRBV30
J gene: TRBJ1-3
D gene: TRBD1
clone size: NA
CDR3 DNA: TGTGCCTGGAGTGTAGAGGGGGCCGCCGGAAACACCATATATTTT
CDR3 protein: CAWSVEGAAGNTIYF

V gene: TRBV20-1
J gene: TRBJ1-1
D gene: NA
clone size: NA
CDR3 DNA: TGCAGTGCTAGAAGTCCGACGAACACTGAAGCTTTCTTT
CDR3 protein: CSARSPTNTEAFF

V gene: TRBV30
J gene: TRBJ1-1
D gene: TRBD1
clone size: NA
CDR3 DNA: TGTGCCGGGACAGGGGGCGGACGGATAGCTTTCTTT
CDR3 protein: CAGTGGGRIAFF

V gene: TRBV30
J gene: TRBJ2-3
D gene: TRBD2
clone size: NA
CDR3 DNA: TGTGCCGCCAGACTAGCGGGGGCTCCCGATACGCAGTATTTT
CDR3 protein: CAARLAGAPDTQYF

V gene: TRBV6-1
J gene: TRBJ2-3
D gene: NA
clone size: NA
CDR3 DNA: TGTGCCAGCAGTCAAACCCAACTAGCAGATACGCAGTATTTT
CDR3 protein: CASSQTQLADTQYF

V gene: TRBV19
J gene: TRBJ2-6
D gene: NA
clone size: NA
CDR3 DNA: TGTGCCACGGGGGACACTTCAGGCTCTGGGGCCAACGTCCTGACTTTC
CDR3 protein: CATGDTSGSGANVLTF